A selection of T cell receptor beta chains follows, all from one sample in a study of T-cell memory formation after mild COVID-19. TCRdb passed the 5' RACE reads through MiXCR, listing each CDR3 protein once. The data show 92,000 or so distinct CDR3 sequences, with less than 15% seen just once and about 26% held by the top ten. The material sequenced was PBMCs or a T cell subset sorted from them (not recorded which). All receptors derive from an adult woman who had mild COVID-19 (a few samples of this study predate the infection). Cell type and time point are not known. The CDR3 runs from the conserved cysteine through the conserved F or W. Each record gives: CDR3 DNA, CDR3 protein, J gene, V gene, clone size, D gene. A D gene is named only where the DNA matches it firmly. Some rows mark clone size as missing; the rest say once, few, many or name a class of expanded clone.

TGTGCCAGCAGTACTGAAGCTTTCTTT CASSTEAFF TRBJ1-1 TRBV6-1 few -
TGCGCCAGCAGCTTGACAGGGGCCCCCTCCTACGAGCAGTACTTC CASSLTGAPSYEQYF TRBJ2-7 TRBV5-1 - TRBD1
TGTGCCACCAGTGATTCAGGGGCGAACACCGGGGAGCTGTTTTTT CATSDSGANTGELFF TRBJ2-2 TRBV24-1 - -
TGTGCCAGCAGCTCCTTGGGGGTGCAAATGGAGACCCAGTACTTC CASSSLGVQMETQYF TRBJ2-5 TRBV7-2 - -
TGTGCCAGCAGCGCAGGGACCACAGATACGCAGTATTTT CASSAGTTDTQYF TRBJ2-3 TRBV11-2 - -
TGTGCCAGCAGTTTAAGGCTGGGGACGAACACTGAAGCTTTCTTT CASSLRLGTNTEAFF TRBJ1-1 TRBV12-3/TRBV12-4 few -
TGCAGCGTTGAAGATCAGGGAGGCAGGGGGGTAGATACGCAGTATTTT CSVEDQGGRGVDTQYF TRBJ2-3 TRBV29-1 few -
TGTGCCAGCAGCCGACCTAGCGGGAGTGTGAACACAGATACGCAGTATTTT CASSRPSGSVNTDTQYF TRBJ2-3 TRBV7-9 few TRBD2
TGTGCCAGCAGTTTAACTCGGCTACCGAGCTCCTACAATGAGCAGTTCTTC CASSLTRLPSSYNEQFF TRBJ2-1 TRBV12-3/TRBV12-4 few -
TGTGCCAGCAGCTTCAGTGGTAACGAGCAGTACTTC CASSFSGNEQYF TRBJ2-7 TRBV5-6 few -
TGTGCCAGCAGTTTGGGAGCGTGGGGGATAGATACGCAGTATTTT CASSLGAWGIDTQYF TRBJ2-3 TRBV27 - -
TGTGCCAGCAGCCGCGATCCGCGGGAGGGGGGAGATACGCAGTATTTT CASSRDPREGGDTQYF TRBJ2-3 TRBV7-9 few TRBD2
TGCGCCACAGAAAGACAGGGATTATGTCTGCCGTATGGCTACACCTTC CATERQGLCLPYGYTF TRBJ1-2 TRBV5-1 - TRBD1